This is a list of T cell receptor beta chains from one sample in a study of T cell repertoires in cytomegalovirus infection. Via MiXCR, TCRdb re-called the reads, giving one row per CDR3 protein. The sample yields fewer than 400,000 distinct CDR3 sequences, less than 20% seen once. The sequenced sample consisted of PBMCs. These receptors were collected from a human donor in good health (CMV status not recorded). Some clones in this sample may be carry-over from other donors' samples. CDR3s include the opening cysteine and the closing phenylalanine or tryptophan. D genes are given only for firm matches. Size tells how often a clone was seen (once, few, many) or the class of an expanded clone, and some rows leave it out.

clone size | J gene | D gene | V gene | CDR3 DNA | CDR3 protein
few | TRBJ2-1 | TRBD2 | TRBV4-1 | TGCGCCAGCAGCCAAGGGTTAGCGGGGAATAGCAATGAGCAGTTCTTC | CASSQGLAGNSNEQFF
many | TRBJ1-2 | . | TRBV7-9 | TGTGCCAGCAGCTTGGCCGGGACCGATCTTTATGGCTACACCTTC | CASSLAGTDLYGYTF
many | TRBJ1-4 | TRBD1 | TRBV7-2 | TGTGCCAGCAGCTTTTCCACCGGGACAGGGGCGGTGTTTTTT | CASSFSTGTGAVFF
few | TRBJ2-3 | TRBD1 | TRBV28 | TGTGCCAGCAGGAAGACAGGGGCAGATACGCAGTATTTT | CASRKTGADTQYF
many | TRBJ1-5 | . | TRBV7-2 | TGTGCCAGCAGCCCTACGACCAATCAGCCCCAGCATTTT | CASSPTTNQPQHF
few | TRBJ1-5 | . | TRBV7-9 | TGTGCCAGCAGTTCTGAAAACAATCAGCCCCAGCATTTT | CASSSENNQPQHF
. | TRBJ2-5 | . | TRBV2 | TGTGCCAGCAGGGGAGGGACAGTCCAAGAGACCCAGTACTTC | CASRGGTVQETQYF
few | TRBJ2-3 | . | TRBV20-1 | TGCAGTGCTAGCGTGTCCTCAGATACGCAGTATTTT | CSASVSSDTQYF
few | TRBJ1-4 | . | TRBV14 | TGTGCCAGCAGCCCCCGGACTTGGGCTAATGAAAAACTGTTTTTT | CASSPRTWANEKLFF
many | TRBJ1-5 | . | TRBV7-2 | TGTGCCAGCAGCTTGGTGTCCGTTCAGTCCCAGCATTTT | CASSLVSVQSQHF
few | TRBJ2-1 | TRBD2 | TRBV5-1 | TGCGCCAGCAGCTTACCGGGACTATCGACCGAGAAGTTCTTC | CASSLPGLSTEKFF